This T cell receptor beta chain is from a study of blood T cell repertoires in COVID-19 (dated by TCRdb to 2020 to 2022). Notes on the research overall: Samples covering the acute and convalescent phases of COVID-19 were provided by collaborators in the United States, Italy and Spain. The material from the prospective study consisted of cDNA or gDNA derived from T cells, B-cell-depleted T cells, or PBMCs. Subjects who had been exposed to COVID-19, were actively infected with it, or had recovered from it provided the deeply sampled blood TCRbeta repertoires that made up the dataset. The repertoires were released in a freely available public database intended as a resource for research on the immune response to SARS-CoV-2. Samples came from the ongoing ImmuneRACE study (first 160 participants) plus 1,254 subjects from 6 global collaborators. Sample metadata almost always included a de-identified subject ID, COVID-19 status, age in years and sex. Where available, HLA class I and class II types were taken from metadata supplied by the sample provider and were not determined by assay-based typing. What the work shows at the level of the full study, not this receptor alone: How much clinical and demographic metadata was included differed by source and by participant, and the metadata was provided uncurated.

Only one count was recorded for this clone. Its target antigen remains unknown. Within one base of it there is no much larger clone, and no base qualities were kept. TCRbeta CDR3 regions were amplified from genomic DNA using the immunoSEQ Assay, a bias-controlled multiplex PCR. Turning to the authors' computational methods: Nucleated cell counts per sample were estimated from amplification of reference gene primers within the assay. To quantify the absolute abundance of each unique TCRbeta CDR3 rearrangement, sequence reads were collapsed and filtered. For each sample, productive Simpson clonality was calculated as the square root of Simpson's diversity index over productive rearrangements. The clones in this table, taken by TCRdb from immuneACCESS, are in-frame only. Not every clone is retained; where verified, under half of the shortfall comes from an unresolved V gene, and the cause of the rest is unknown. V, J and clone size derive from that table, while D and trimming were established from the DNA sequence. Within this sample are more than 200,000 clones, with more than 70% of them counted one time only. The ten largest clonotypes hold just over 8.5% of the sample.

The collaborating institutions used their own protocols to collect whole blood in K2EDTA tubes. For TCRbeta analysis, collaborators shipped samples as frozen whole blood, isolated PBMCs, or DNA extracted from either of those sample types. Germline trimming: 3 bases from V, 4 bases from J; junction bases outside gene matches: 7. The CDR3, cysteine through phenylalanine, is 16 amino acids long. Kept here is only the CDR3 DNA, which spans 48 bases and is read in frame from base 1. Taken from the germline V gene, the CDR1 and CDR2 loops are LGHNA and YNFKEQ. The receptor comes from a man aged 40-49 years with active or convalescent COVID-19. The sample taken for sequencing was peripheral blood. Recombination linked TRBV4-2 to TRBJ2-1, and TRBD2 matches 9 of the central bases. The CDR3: CASSQEVTSGYNEQFF. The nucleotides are TGTGCCAGCAGCCAGGAAGTGACTAGCGGTTACAATGAGCAGTTCTTC.